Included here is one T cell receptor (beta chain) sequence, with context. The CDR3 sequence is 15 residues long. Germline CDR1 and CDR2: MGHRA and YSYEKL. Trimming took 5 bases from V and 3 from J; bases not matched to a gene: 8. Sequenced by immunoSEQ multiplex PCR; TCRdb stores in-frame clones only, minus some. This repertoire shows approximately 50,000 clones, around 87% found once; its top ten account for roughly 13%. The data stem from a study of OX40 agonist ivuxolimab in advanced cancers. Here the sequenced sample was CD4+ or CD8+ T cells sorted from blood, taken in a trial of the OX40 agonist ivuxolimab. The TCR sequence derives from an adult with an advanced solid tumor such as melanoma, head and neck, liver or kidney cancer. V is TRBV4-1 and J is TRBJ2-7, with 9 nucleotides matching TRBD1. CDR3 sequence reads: CASSWGGQGIYEQYF. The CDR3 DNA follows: TGCGCCAGCAGCTGGGGGGGACAGGGTATCTACGAGCAGTACTTC.